Listed here are 19 T cell receptor beta chains from one sample, sequenced in a study of blood T cell repertoires in COVID-19. Sequencing used immunoSEQ multiplex PCR; TCRdb keeps in-frame clones, though not all of them. The data hold under 150,000 clones, with roughly 84% observed a single time. The specimen sequenced was peripheral blood. Receptors originate from a woman aged 40-49 years with acute or convalescent COVID-19.

This clone was seen only once. The chain has TRBV7-9 and TRBJ2-3, with 8 bases aligning to TRBD2. This CDR3 region has 15 residues. Germline V gene sequence: CDR1 SEHNR, CDR2 FQNEAQ (reference sequence). V lost 2 bases to trimming and J lost 7 bases; unmatched junction nucleotides: 8. The chain's CDR3 is CASSLQRGGRNTQYF. The CDR3 nucleotides are TGTGCCAGCAGCTTACAACGGGGGGGCCGGAATACGCAGTATTTT.

In its sample, this clone was seen a few times. Distinct nucleotide sequences in the sample also encode this CDR3. The rearrangement links TRBV7-3 to TRBJ1-5; TRBD1 matches at 10 bases. CDR3 length equals 13 residues. Germline CDR1 and CDR2: SGHTA and FQGTGA. V lost 3 bases, J lost 7 bases, and 0 bases stayed unmatched. CDR3 coding DNA: TGTGCCAGCAGCTTGACAGGGGGCCAGCCCCAGCATTTT. Protein product: CASSLTGGQPQHF.

The chain couples TRBV2 to TRBJ2-2, with 8 bases identical to TRBD2. With 1 base clipped from V and 6 bases from J, the junction kept 4 bases outside the gene matches. CDR1 is SNHLY and CDR2 is FYNNEI in the germline V gene. This CDR3 region has 15 residues. CDR3 protein: CASSEGGGPAGELFF. The CDR3 DNA follows: TGTGCCAGCAGTGAAGGCGGGGGGCCCGCCGGGGAGCTGTTTTTT.

V and J are TRBV2 and TRBJ2-5, with 7 bases fitting TRBD1. The length of the CDR3 is 14 residues. Germline CDR1 and CDR2: SNHLY and FYNNEI. Trimming took 6 bases from V and 2 from J; bases not matched to a gene: 6. DNA for the CDR3: TGTGCCAGCAGCGTCGACAGGGTTCAAGAGACCCAGTACTTC. Its translation: CASSVDRVQETQYF.

This chain links TRBV9 with TRBJ2-1; 8 positions agree with TRBD1. Trimming removed 5 bases from V and 1 base from J; junction bases left unmatched: 5. The CDR3 is 15 amino acids. CDR1 is SGDLS, CDR2 YYNGEE, per germline. The CDR3 is CASSDRGLSYNEQFF. For the CDR3, the DNA is TGTGCCAGCAGTGACAGGGGCCTATCCTACAATGAGCAGTTCTTC.

The genes are TRBV23-1 and TRBJ2-1, with D possibly matching TRBD2 (6 bases). TRBV23-1 is sorted into the ORF group, with uncertain function. The V and J ends lost 0 bases and 0 bases respectively, with 12 bases between them. The CDR3 extends over 17 amino acids. The CDR3 protein is CASSQSPGVSSYNEQFF. The CDR3 DNA reads as TGCGCCAGCAGTCAATCCCCGGGGGTCAGCTCCTACAATGAGCAGTTCTTC.

This clone showed up just a few times. The rearrangement links TRBV5-6 to TRBJ2-2, with TRBD2 identical over 9 bases. Germline V gene sequence: CDR1 SGHDT, CDR2 YYEEEE. This CDR3 is 16 amino acids long. Trimming at V came to 0 bases and at J to 4 bases, leaving 4 bases not matched to a gene. CDR3 DNA sequence: TGTGCCAGCAGCTTGGTTCCGCGGGGGGGCACCGGGGAGCTGTTTTTT. This gives the protein CASSLVPRGGTGELFF.

The chain employs TRBV24-1 and TRBJ2-3, with 10 nucleotides matching TRBD2. CDR3 size: 16 residues. Germline V gene data show CDR1 as KGHDR and CDR2 as SFDVKD. Trimming at V came to 3 bases and at J to 1 base, leaving 3 bases not matched to a gene. CDR3: CATSDPLAGGTDTQYF. CDR3 DNA: TGTGCCACCAGTGATCCTCTAGCGGGGGGCACAGATACGCAGTATTTT.

This clone came up once. The chain uses TRBV19 and TRBJ2-3; no reliable D call. This CDR3 contains 12 residues. Germline V gene sequence: CDR1 LNHDA, CDR2 SQIVND (reference sequence). Trimming removed 4 bases from V and 6 bases from J, with 8 bases in between. The DNA of the CDR3 is TGTGCCAGTAGTACAGGTTGGGATACGCAGTATTTT. It codes for CASSTGWDTQYF.

For the CDR3, the DNA is TGTGCCAGCAGTGGAACCTACGGAGCCAGAATACCTAACGAGCAGTACTTC. Translation gives CASSGTYGARIPNEQYF. The chain carries TRBV25-1 and TRBJ2-7, with D uncertain. Germline CDR1 reads MGHDK; CDR2 reads SYGVNS. The V and J ends lost 4 bases and 5 bases respectively, with 24 bases between them. The CDR3 is 17 residues long.

This chain uses TRBV30 with TRBJ1-5; D gene ambiguous. The germline gives CDR1 GTSNPN, CDR2 SVGIG (reference sequence). V was cut by 0 bases and J by 1 base, with 10 bases left in between. The CDR3 spans 15 residues. DNA of the CDR3: TGTGCCTGGAGTGTCGGGGAAGTGAGCAATCAGCCCCAGCATTTT. Its translation is CAWSVGEVSNQPQHF.

This clone qualifies as medium-sized (0.01 to 0.1%). The V and J genes are TRBV2 and TRBJ1-5, with D possibly TRBD1 on 6 matching bases. This CDR3 is 14 amino acids long. Germline values: CDR1 SNHLY, CDR2 FYNNEI. V was cut by 6 bases and J by 1 base, with 10 bases left in between. The CDR3 protein is CASRTGLSNQPQHF. The CDR3 DNA follows: TGTGCCAGCAGGACAGGATTAAGCAATCAGCCCCAGCATTTT.

The chain joins TRBV5-1 to TRBJ1-1; D remains unclear. Trimming took off 1 base at V and 6 bases at J, with 13 bases between the two ends. Germline V gene sequence: CDR1 SGHRS, CDR2 YFSETQ. The CDR3 totals 14 residues. CDR3 residues: CASSLNIGEAEAFF. Written as DNA, the CDR3 is TGCGCCAGCAGCTTGAACATCGGGGAGGCTGAAGCTTTCTTT. The full variable domain, its missing parts supplied by reference TRBV5-1 and TRBJ1-1, is KAGVTQTPRYLIKTRGQQVTLSCSPISGHRSVSWYQQTPGQGLQFLFEYFSETQRNKGNFPGRFSGRQFSNSRSEMNVSTLELGDSALYLCASSLNIGEAEAFFGQGTRLTVV.

The chain employs TRBV6-5 and TRBJ1-1, with 8 bases that match TRBD1. The V and J ends lost 2 bases and 5 bases, in that order; junction bases with no gene match: 4. This CDR3 has 14 amino acids. Germline V gene lookup returns CDR1 MNHEY and CDR2 SVGAGI. The CDR3 nucleotides are TGTGCCAGCAGTTACGGCAGGGGGCGAACTGAAGCTTTCTTT. Protein product: CASSYGRGRTEAFF.

V is TRBV12-5 and J is TRBJ2-3; no clear D gene. Trimming stripped 5 bases from V and 3 bases from J, with 12 bases between. Germline loops: CDR1 LGHNT, CDR2 FRNRAP. CDR3 size: 14 residues. As DNA, the CDR3 is TGTGCTAGTGGTCGCACTTCCTTTACAGATACGCAGTATTTT. Protein sequence: CASGRTSFTDTQYF.

The rearrangement joins TRBV23-1 to TRBJ1-5, with no clear D. TRBV23-1 is given ORF status, its function remaining uncertain. This CDR3 is built from 14 residues. Trimming shortened V by 8 bases and J by 5 bases, and 16 bases separated the two germline ends. In DNA, the CDR3 is TGCGCCAGCCCGTGTATCCCAAGCGATCAGCCCCAGCATTTT. This gives the protein CASPCIPSDQPQHF.

The genes are TRBV6-2 or TRBV6-3 and TRBJ2-1; D is unresolved. CDR1 and CDR2 from the germline V gene are MNHEY and SVGEGT. CDR3 size: 12 residues. The germline V and J ends were trimmed by 0 bases and 9 bases, with 6 bases remaining between them. In nucleotides, the CDR3 is TGTGCCAGCAGTTACTCGCACAGTGAGCAGTTCTTC. It specifies CASSYSHSEQFF.

This rearrangement joins TRBV19 to TRBJ2-1; 7 positions agree with TRBD1. CDR1 is LNHDA, CDR2 SQIVND, per germline (reference sequence). The CDR3 totals 14 residues. V shed 5 bases and J 5 bases; nucleotides not matched to a gene: 6. This chain's CDR3 is CASSGRGSNNEQFF. DNA of the CDR3: TGTGCCAGTAGTGGCAGGGGGTCTAACAATGAGCAGTTCTTC.

The rearrangement uses TRBV18 and TRBJ2-1; a weak D match, TRBD2 (7 bases). CDR3 length equals 13 residues. The germline V and J ends were trimmed by 3 bases and 8 bases, with 11 bases remaining between them. CDR1 KGHSH and CDR2 LQKENI come from the germline V gene. The CDR3 DNA sequence: TGTGCCAGCTCACCTTGGGGGGGCCATGAGCAGTTCTTC. This gives the protein CASSPWGGHEQFF. The whole variable domain, remainder taken from reference TRBV18 and TRBJ2-1, is NAGVMQNPRHLVRRRGQEARLRCSPMKGHSHVYWYRQLPEEGLKFMVYLQKENIIDESGMPKERFSAEFPKEGPSILRIQQVVRGDSAAYFCASSPWGGHEQFFGPGTRLTVL.